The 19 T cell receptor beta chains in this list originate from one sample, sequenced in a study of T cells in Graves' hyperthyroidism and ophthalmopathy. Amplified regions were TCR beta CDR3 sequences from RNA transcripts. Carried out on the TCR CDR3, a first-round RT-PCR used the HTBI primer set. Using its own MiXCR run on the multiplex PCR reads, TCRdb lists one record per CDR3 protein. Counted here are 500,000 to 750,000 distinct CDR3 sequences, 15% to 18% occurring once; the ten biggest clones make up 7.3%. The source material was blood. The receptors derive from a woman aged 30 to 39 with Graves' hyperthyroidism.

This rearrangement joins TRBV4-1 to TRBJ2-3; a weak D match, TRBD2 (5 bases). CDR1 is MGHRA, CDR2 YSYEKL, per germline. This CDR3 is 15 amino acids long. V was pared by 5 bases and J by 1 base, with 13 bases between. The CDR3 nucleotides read TGCGCCAGCAGCGACCAAGCGGCAGGCACAGATACGCAGTATTTT. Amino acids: CASSDQAAGTDTQYF.

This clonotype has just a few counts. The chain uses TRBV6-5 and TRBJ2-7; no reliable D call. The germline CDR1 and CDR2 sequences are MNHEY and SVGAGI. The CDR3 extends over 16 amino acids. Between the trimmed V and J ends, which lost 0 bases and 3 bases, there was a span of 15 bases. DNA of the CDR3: TGTGCCAGCAGTTACTCGAGTCCGTACGCAGGCTACGAGCAGTACTTC. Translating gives CASSYSSPYAGYEQYF.

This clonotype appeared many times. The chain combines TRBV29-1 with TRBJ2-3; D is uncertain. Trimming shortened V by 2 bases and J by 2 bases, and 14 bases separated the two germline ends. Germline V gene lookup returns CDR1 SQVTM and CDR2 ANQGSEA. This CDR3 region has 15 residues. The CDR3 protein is CSVETARRDTDTQYF. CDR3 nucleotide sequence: TGCAGCGTTGAAACGGCCCGAAGGGACACAGATACGCAGTATTTT.

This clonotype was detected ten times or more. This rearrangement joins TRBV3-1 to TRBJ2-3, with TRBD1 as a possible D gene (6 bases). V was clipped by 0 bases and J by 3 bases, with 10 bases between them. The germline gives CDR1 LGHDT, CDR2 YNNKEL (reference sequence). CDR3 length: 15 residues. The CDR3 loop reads CASSQDPGTTDTQYF. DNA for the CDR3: TGTGCCAGCAGCCAAGATCCAGGGACAACAGATACGCAGTATTTT.

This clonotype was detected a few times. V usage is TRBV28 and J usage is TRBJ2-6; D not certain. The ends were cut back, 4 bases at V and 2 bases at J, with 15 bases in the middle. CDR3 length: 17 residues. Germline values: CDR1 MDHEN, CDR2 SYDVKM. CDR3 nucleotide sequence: TGTGCCAGCAGTTACCCTGTGGGGTCTACTGGGGCCAACGTCCTGACTTTC. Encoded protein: CASSYPVGSTGANVLTF. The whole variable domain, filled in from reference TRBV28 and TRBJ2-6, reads DVKVTQSSRYLVKRTGEKVFLECVQDMDHENMFWYRQDPGLGLRLIYFSYDVKMKEKGDIPEGYSVSREKKERFSLILESASTNQTSMYLCASSYPVGSTGANVLTFGAGSRLTVL.

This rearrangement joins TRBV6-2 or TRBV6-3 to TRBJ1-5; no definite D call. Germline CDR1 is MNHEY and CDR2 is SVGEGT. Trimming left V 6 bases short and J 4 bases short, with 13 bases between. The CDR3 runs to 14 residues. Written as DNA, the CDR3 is TGTGCCAGCAGGCCTAGACTGGGGAATCAGCCCCAGCATTTT. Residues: CASRPRLGNQPQHF.

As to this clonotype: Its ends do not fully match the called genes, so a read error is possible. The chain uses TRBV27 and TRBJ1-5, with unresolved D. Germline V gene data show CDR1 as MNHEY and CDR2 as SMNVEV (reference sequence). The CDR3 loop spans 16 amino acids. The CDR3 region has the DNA TGTGCCAGTAGTTTACGTCCGGGAACTAGCAATCAGCCCCAGCATTTT. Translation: CASSLRPGTSNQPQHF.

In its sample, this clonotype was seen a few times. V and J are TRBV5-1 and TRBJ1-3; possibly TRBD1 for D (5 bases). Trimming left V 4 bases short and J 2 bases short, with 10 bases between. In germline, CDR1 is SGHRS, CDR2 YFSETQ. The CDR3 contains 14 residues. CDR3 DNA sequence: TGCGCCAGCAGCCAAGGGGTCCCTGGAAACACCATATATTTT. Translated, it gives CASSQGVPGNTIYF.

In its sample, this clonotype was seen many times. This CDR3 is CASSPRTSGSIYEQYF. The DNA of the CDR3 is TGTGCCAGCAGCCCTCGGACTAGCGGGAGCATCTACGAGCAGTACTTC. V usage is TRBV7-2 and J usage is TRBJ2-7; the match to TRBD2 covers 13 bases. This CDR3 is built from 16 residues. Germline V CDR1 and CDR2: SGHTA, FQGNSA. The junction had 7 bases not matched to a gene; V was cut back by 5 bases and J by 3 bases. The full variable domain, completed using reference TRBV7-2 and TRBJ2-7, is GAGVSQSPSNKVTEKGKDVELRCDPISGHTALYWYRQSLGQGLEFLIYFQGNSAPDKSGLPSDRFSAERTGGSVSTLTIQRTQQEDSAVYLCASSPRTSGSIYEQYFGPGTRLTVT.

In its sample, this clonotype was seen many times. Here the CDR3 reads CASSQTGIRTDTQYF. For the CDR3, the DNA is TGTGCCAGCTCCCAAACAGGGATTCGCACAGATACGCAGTATTTT. This chain links TRBV18 with TRBJ2-3, with D tentatively TRBD1 (6 bases). Germline lookup yields CDR1 KGHSH and CDR2 LQKENI. Trimming cost V 6 bases and J 1 base, with 14 bases left between them. The CDR3 covers 15 residues.

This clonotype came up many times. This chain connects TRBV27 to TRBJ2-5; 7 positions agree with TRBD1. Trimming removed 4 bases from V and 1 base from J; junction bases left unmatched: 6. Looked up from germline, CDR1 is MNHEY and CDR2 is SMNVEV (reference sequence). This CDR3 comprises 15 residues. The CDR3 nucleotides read TGTGCCAGCAGTTCCCTAGGACAGGTCCAAGAGACCCAGTACTTC. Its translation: CASSSLGQVQETQYF.

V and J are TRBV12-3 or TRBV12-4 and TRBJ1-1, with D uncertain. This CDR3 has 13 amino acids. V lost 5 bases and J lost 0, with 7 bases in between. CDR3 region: CASSTGMNTEAFF. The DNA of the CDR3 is TGTGCCAGCAGTACGGGCATGAACACTGAAGCTTTCTTT.

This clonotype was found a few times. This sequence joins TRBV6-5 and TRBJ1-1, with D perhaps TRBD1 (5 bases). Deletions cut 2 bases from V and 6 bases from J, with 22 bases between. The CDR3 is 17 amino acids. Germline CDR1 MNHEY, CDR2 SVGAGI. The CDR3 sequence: CASSYRHRGGDKPEAFF. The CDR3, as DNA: TGTGCCAGCAGTTACAGACACCGGGGGGGGGATAAGCCTGAAGCTTTCTTT.

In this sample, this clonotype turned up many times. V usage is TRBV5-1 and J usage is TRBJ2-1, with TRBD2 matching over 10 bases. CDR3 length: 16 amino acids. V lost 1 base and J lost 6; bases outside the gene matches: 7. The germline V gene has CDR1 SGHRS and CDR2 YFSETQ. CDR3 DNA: TGCGCCAGCAGCTTGTCGGCTAGCGGGAGTCTCAATGAGCAGTTCTTC. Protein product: CASSLSASGSLNEQFF. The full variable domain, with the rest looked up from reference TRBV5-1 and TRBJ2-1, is KAGVTQTPRYLIKTRGQQVTLSCSPISGHRSVSWYQQTPGQGLQFLFEYFSETQRNKGNFPGRFSGRQFSNSRSEMNVSTLELGDSALYLCASSLSASGSLNEQFFGPGTRLTVL.

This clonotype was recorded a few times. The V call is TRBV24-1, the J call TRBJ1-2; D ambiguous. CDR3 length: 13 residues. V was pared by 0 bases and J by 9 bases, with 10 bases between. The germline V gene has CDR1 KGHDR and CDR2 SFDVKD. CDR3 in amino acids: CATSDLHGRSYTF. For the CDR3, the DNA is TGTGCCACCAGTGATTTGCACGGGCGGAGCTACACCTTC.

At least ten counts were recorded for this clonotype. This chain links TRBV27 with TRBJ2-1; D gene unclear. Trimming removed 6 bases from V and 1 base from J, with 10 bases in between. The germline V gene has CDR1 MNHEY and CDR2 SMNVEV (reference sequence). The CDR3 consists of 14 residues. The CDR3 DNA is TGTGCCAGCAGCCCCAGTAGTTCCTACAATGAGCAGTTCTTC. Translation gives CASSPSSSYNEQFF.

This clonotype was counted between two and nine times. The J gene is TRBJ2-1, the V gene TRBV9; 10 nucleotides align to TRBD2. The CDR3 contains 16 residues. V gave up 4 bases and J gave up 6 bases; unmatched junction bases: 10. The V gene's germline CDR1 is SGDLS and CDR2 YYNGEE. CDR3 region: CASSPIAGGGVNEQFF. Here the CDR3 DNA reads TGTGCCAGCAGCCCTATAGCGGGAGGAGGAGTCAATGAGCAGTTCTTC. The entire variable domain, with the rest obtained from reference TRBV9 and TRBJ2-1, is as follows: DSGVTQTPKHLITATGQRVTLRCSPRSGDLSVYWYQQSLDQGLQFLIQYYNGEERAKGNILERFSAQQFPDLHSELNLSSLELGDSALYFCASSPIAGGGVNEQFFGPGTRLTVL.

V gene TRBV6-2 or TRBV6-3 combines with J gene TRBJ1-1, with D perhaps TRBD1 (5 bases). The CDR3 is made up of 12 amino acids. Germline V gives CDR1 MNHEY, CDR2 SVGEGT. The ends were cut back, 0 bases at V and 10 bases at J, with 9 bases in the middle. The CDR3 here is CASSYSQGVAFF. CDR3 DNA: TGTGCCAGCAGTTACTCGCAGGGTGTAGCTTTCTTT.

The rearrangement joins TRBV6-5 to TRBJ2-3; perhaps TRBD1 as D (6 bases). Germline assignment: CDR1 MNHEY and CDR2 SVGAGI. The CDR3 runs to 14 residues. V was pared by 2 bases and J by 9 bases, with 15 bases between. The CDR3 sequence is CASSYPSSRGTQYF. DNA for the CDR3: TGTGCCAGCAGTTACCCCTCCTCCAGGGGAACGCAGTATTTT.